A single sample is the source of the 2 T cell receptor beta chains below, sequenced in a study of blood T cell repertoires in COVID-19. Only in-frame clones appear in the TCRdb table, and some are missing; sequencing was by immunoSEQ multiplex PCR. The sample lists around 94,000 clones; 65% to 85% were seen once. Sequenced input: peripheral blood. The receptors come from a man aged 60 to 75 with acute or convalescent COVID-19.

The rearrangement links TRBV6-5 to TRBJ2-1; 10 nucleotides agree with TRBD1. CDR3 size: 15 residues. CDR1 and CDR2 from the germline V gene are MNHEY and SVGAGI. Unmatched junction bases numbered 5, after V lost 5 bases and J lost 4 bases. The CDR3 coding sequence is TGTGCCAGCAGTCTGGGGACAGGGGAATACAATGAGCAGTTCTTC. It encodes CASSLGTGEYNEQFF.

DNA of the CDR3: TGTGCCAGCAGCTCCCCAGCCCTAGCGGGGAGGGATGAGCAGTTCTTC. Translation: CASSSPALAGRDEQFF. The chain joins TRBV9 to TRBJ2-1; 9 nucleotides line up with TRBD2. V lost 4 bases to trimming and J lost 8 bases; unmatched junction nucleotides: 13. The CDR3 runs 16 residues. CDR1 and CDR2 (germline): SGDLS, YYNGEE.